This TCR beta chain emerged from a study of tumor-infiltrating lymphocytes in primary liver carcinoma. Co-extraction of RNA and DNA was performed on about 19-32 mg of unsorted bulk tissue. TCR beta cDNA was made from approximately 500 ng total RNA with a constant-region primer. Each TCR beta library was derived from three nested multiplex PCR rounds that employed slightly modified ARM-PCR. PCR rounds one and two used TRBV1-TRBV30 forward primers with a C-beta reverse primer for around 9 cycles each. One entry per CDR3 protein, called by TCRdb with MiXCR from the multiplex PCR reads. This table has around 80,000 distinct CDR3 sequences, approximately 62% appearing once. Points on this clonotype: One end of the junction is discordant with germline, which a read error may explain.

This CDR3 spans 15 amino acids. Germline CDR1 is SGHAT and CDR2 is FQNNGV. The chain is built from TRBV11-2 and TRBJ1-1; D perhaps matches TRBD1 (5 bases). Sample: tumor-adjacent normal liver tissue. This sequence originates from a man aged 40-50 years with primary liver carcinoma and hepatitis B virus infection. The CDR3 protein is CASSPRERRVTEPFF. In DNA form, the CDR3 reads TGTGCCAGCAGTCCCAGGGAGCGAAGAGTTACTGAACCTTTCTTT.